These 12 T cell receptor beta chains came from one sample sequenced in a study of regulatory dendritic cells for organ transplantation (dated by TCRdb to about 2017). Libraries were built with the immunoSEQ multiplex PCR assay. Sourced from immuneACCESS, this table was stored by TCRdb with only in-frame sequences that have V and J called. A share of the clones is absent; for the studies checked, an unresolved V gene accounts for under half, and the remainder has no known explanation. This sample comprises 4,500 to 6,500 clones, 55% to 65% of them detected only once. The ten largest clones represent approximately 10% of the sample. The source material was memory CD8+ T cells from blood. What the cell subset or site label conveys for this sample: CD45RO+ memory T cells. These receptors originate from a human donor in good health.

The genes are TRBV4-3 and TRBJ2-7; D ambiguous. The CDR3 extends over 15 amino acids. From germline, CDR1 is LGHNA and CDR2 YSLEER. The V and J ends lost 0 bases and 3 bases respectively, with 12 bases between them. This chain's CDR3 is CASSQDRTGDYEQYF. The CDR3 bases are TGCGCCAGCAGCCAAGATCGTACCGGAGACTACGAGCAGTACTTC.

Only a few counts were recorded for this clone. The chain recombines TRBV4-1 with TRBJ1-1; tentative D call: TRBD1 (6 bases). CDR1 MGHRA and CDR2 YSYEKL come from the germline V gene. The CDR3 covers 14 residues. Trimming left V 1 base short and J 11 bases short, with 17 bases between. The CDR3, as DNA: TGCGCCAGCAGCCAAGGGGCAGGGGCCGAATGGGCTTTCTTT. Translating it yields CASSQGAGAEWAFF.

The chain uses TRBV25-1 and TRBJ1-2; D call uncertain. Germline V gene sequence: CDR1 MGHDK, CDR2 SYGVNS. Trimming left V 0 bases short and J 4 bases short, with 6 bases between. This CDR3 contains 13 residues. CDR3 DNA: TGTGCCAGCAGTGAATATCCCGGCTATGGCTACACCTTC. Amino acids: CASSEYPGYGYTF.

The rearrangement uses TRBV7-9 and TRBJ2-2, with D perhaps matching TRBD2 (6 bases). Germline CDR1 and CDR2: SEHNR and FQNEAQ (reference sequence). The CDR3 is made up of 16 amino acids. Trimming shortened V by 5 bases and J by 2 bases, and 15 bases separated the two germline ends. CDR3 amino acids: CASSPVGTSNTGELFF. The CDR3 nucleotides are TGTGCCAGCAGCCCAGTCGGGACTTCCAACACCGGGGAGCTGTTTTTT.

This sequence joins TRBV11-2 and TRBJ1-1; no definite D call. Per the germline V gene, CDR1 is SGHAT and CDR2 is FQNNGV. CDR3 length: 14 residues. V was trimmed by 1 base and J by 8 bases, leaving 14 bases between them. The CDR3 sequence is CASSLVREAGEAFF. CDR3 in DNA: TGTGCCAGCAGCTTAGTTCGGGAAGCCGGAGAAGCTTTCTTT.

The rearrangement uses TRBV10-3 and TRBJ2-1, with 8 bases aligning to TRBD2. CDR1 and CDR2 from the germline V gene are ENHRY and SYGVKD. CDR3 size: 14 residues. The ends lost 10 bases at V and 7 bases at J; junction bases unmatched: 12. The CDR3 DNA reads TGTGCCACCGGGGGGGACTCCCTTGGGAATGAGCAGTTCTTC. Translating gives CATGGDSLGNEQFF.

This sequence joins TRBV25-1 and TRBJ1-1, with TRBD1 identical over 7 bases. The V segment lost 3 bases and the J segment 2 bases; nucleotides outside the gene matches: 3. The CDR3 has 14 amino acids. The germline gives CDR1 MGHDK, CDR2 SYGVNS. CDR3 in DNA: TGTGCCAGCAGTGACGGGACAGCAAACACTGAAGCTTTCTTT. Protein: CASSDGTANTEAFF. The variable domain in full, completed from reference TRBV25-1 and TRBJ1-1, reads EADIYQTPRYLVIGTGKKITLECSQTMGHDKMYWYQQDPGMELHLIHYSYGVNSTEKGDLSSESTVSRIRTEHFPLTLESARPSHTSQYLCASSDGTANTEAFFGQGTRLTVV.

The genes are TRBV6-5 and TRBJ1-1; TRBD1 matches at 7 bases. Germline CDR1 reads MNHEY; CDR2 reads SVGAGI. Trimming removed 7 bases from V and 3 bases from J; junction bases left unmatched: 5. The CDR3 runs to 13 residues. This chain's CDR3 is CASKGGRYTEAFF. In nucleotides, the CDR3 is TGTGCCAGCAAAGGGGGCAGGTACACTGAAGCTTTCTTT.

J is TRBJ1-4 and V is TRBV15; 9 nucleotides agree with TRBD1. The CDR3 extends over 18 amino acids. CDR1 LNHNV and CDR2 YYDKDF come from the germline V gene (reference sequence). Trimming cost V 3 bases and J 6 bases; bases outside gene matches: 14. CDR3 amino acids: CATSSRTTGGPSYEKLFF. As DNA, the CDR3 is TGTGCCACCAGCAGCCGGACCACAGGGGGCCCCTCTTATGAAAAACTGTTTTTT.

The rearrangement links TRBV2 to TRBJ1-2; 8 bases fit TRBD1. The CDR3 has 13 amino acids. The junction had 4 bases not matched to a gene; V was cut back by 6 bases and J by 4 bases. Germline CDR1 SNHLY, CDR2 FYNNEI. The CDR3 sequence is CASRTGEVYGYTF. CDR3 in DNA: TGTGCCAGCAGGACAGGGGAGGTCTATGGCTACACCTTC.

V gene TRBV11-2 combines with J gene TRBJ2-1, with 10 positions matching TRBD2. V lost 4 bases to trimming and J lost 9 bases; unmatched junction nucleotides: 12. CDR3 size: 16 residues. Per germline, CDR1 SGHAT and CDR2 FQNNGV. CDR3 loop: CASSSRRGSGGSEQFF. The CDR3 DNA is TGTGCCAGCAGCTCCCGGCGGGGTAGCGGGGGGAGTGAGCAGTTCTTC.

J is TRBJ2-4 and V is TRBV15; D may be TRBD1 (7 bases). V gave up 8 bases and J gave up 2 bases, with 19 bases separating them. The germline CDR1 and CDR2 sequences are LNHNV and YYDKDF (reference sequence). The CDR3 has 16 residues. DNA for the CDR3: TGTGCCACCGGAGGGATCGCGACAGGGACCAAAAACATTCAGTACTTC. It codes for CATGGIATGTKNIQYF.